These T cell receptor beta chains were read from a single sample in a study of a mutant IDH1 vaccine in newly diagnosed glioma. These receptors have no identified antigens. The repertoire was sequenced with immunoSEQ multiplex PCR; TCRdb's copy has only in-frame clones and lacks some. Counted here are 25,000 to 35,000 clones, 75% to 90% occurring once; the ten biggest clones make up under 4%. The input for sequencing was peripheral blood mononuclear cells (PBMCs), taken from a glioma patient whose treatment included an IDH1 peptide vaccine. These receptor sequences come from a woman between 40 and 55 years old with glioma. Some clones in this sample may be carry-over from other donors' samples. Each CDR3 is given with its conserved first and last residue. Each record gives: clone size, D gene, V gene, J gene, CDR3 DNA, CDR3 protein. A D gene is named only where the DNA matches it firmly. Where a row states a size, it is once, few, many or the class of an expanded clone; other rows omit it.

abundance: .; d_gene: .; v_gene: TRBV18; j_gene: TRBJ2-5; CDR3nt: TGTGCCAGCTCACCCCTGGACGTCTCAATGGGGGAGACCCAGTACTTC; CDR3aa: CASSPLDVSMGETQYF
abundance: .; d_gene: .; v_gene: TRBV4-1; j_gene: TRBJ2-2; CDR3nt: TGCGCCAGCAGCTCCAGGGGAAACACCGGGGAGCTGTTTTTT; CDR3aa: CASSSRGNTGELFF
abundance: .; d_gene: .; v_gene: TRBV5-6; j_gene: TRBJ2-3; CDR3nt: TGTGCCAGCAGCGCGGGGCCGCCAGATACGCAGTATTTT; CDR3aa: CASSAGPPDTQYF
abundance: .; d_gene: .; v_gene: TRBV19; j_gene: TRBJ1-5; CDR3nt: TGTGCCGCTCGGGGGCAGCCCCAGCATTTT; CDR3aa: CAARGQPQHF
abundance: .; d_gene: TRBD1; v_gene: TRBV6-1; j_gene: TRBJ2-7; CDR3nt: TGTGCCAGCAGTGAAGAGGGGACAGGGGGTCTCTACCGCGAGCAGTACTTC; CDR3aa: CASSEEGTGGLYREQYF
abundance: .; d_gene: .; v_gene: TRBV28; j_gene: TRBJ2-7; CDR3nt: TGTGCCAGCAGTTCTCCACATCTCCGGGATCGAGGGTACGAGCAGTACTTC; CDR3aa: CASSSPHLRDRGYEQYF
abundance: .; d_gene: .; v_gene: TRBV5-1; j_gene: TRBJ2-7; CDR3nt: TGCGCCAGCAGCTTGGCTAGGTCCTACGAGCAGTACTTC; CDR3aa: CASSLARSYEQYF
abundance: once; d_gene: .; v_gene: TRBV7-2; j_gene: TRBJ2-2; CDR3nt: TGTGCCAGCAGCTTAACACCTATACTGGGTGGCGGGGAGCTGTTTTTT; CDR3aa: CASSLTPILGGGELFF
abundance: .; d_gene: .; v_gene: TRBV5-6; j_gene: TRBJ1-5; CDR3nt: TGTGCCAGCAGCCCCCGTGGCCAGAGAAATCAGCCCCAGCATTTT; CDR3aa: CASSPRGQRNQPQHF
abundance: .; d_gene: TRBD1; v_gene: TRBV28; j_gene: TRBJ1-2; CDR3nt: TGTGCCAGCAGTTGGCCGGGACAGAACTATGGCTACACCTTC; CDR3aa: CASSWPGQNYGYTF
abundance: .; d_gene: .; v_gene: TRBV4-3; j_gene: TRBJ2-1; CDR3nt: TGCGCCAGCAGCCAAGGGGTAGCGGCGAACAATGAGCAGTTCTTC; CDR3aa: CASSQGVAANNEQFF
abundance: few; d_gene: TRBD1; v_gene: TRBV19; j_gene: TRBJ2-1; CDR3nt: TGTGCCAGTAGTAAGGGTTCGGGACAGACTTACAATGAGCAGTTCTTC; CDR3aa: CASSKGSGQTYNEQFF
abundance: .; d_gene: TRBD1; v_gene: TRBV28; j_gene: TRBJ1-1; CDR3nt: TGTGCCAGCAGACCAGGGGGCGTAGGGCCTGAAGCTTTCTTT; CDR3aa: CASRPGGVGPEAFF
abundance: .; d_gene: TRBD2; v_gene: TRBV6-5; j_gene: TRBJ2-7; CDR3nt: TGTGCCAGCGTCGCGGGGGGCTCCTACGAGCAGTACTTC; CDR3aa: CASVAGGSYEQYF
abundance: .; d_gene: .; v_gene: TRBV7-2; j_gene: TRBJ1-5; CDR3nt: TGTGCCAGCAGCCTCCTCCCCGGTTCTCAAGTTCAGCCCCAGCATTTT; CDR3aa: CASSLLPGSQVQPQHF
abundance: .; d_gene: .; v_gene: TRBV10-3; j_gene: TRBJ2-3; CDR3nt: TGTGCCATCAGGGATTCAGGTCGGGATACGCAGTATTTT; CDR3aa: CAIRDSGRDTQYF
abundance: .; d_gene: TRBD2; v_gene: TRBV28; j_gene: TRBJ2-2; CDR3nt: TGTGCCAGCAGTTCCCTTGGGGAGGGGACCGGGGAGCTGTTTTTT; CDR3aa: CASSSLGEGTGELFF
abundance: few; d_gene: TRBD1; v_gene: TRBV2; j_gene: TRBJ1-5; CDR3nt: TGTGCCAGCAGTGAAAGGGGGCTGGAGCAGCCCCAGCATTTT; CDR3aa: CASSERGLEQPQHF
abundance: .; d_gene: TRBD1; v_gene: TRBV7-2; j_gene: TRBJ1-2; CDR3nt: TGTGCCAGCAGGGGACAGACCCGGTATGGCTACACCTTC; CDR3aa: CASRGQTRYGYTF
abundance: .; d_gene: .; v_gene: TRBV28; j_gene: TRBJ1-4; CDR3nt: TGTGCCGGGGGTAGTTCTAATGAAAAACTGTTTTTT; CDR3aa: CAGGSSNEKLFF
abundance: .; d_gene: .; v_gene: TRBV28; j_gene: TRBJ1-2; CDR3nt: TGTGCCAGCAGTACAGCTTCTCCGGGGGGGGCCTATGGCTACACCTTC; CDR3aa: CASSTASPGGAYGYTF
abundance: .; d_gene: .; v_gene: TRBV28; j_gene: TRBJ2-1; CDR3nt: TGTGCCAGCAGTTTCGGGGGCCGGAATGAGCAGTTCTTC; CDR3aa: CASSFGGRNEQFF
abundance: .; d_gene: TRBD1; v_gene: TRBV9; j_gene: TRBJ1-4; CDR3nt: TGTGCCAGCAGCCCGGGACAGGGGGGAGATAATGAAAAACTGTTTTTT; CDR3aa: CASSPGQGGDNEKLFF
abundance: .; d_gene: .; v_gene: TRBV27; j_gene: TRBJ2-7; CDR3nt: TGTGCCAGCTATGACAGGTCCTCCTACGAGCAGTACTTC; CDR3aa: CASYDRSSYEQYF
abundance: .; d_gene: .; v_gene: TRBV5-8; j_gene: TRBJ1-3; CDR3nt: TGTGCCAGCCGAGCGGGAAACACCATATATTTT; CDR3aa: CASRAGNTIYF
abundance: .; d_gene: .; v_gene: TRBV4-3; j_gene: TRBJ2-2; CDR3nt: TGCGCCAGCAGCCAAGATTATACAGGCCGGAACACCGGGGAGCTGTTTTTT; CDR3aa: CASSQDYTGRNTGELFF
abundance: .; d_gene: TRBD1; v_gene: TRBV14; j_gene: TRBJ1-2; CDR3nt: TGTGCCAGCAGCCAAAACCCGAACGGACAGGGGAGGAGATCCAACTATGGCTACACCTTC; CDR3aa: CASSQNPNGQGRRSNYGYTF
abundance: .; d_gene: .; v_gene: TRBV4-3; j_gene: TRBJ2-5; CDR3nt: TGCGCCAGCACCCCCCAACTCGGCTTCCAAGAGACCCAGTACTTC; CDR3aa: CASTPQLGFQETQYF
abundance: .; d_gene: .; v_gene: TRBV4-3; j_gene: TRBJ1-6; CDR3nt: TGCGCCAGCAGCCACGAATGGAATTCACCCCTCCACTTT; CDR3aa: CASSHEWNSPLHF
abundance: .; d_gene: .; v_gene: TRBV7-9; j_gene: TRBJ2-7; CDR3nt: TGTGCCAGCAGTCAGGATGGGTACGAGCAGTACTTC; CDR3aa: CASSQDGYEQYF
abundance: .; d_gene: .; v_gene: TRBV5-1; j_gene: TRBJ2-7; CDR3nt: TGCGCCAGCAGCTTGGTTGGCGGGGGCAGCTCCTACGAGCAGTACTTC; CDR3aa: CASSLVGGGSSYEQYF
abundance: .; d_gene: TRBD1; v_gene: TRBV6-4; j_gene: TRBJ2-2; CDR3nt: TGTGCCAGCAGCCAATCAGGGGGGAACACCGGGGAGCTGTTTTTT; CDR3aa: CASSQSGGNTGELFF
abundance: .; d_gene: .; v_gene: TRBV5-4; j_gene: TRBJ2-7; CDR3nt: TGTGCCAGCAGCCGTGCAATTCGGTACGAGCAGTACTTC; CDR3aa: CASSRAIRYEQYF
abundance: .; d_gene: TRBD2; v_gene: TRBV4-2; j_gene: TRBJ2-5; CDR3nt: TGTGCCAGCAGCCAAGATCGGACTAGCGGCATGGCTAGGGAGACCCAGTACTTC; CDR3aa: CASSQDRTSGMARETQYF
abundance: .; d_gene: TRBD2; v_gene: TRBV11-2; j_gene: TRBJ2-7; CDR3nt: TGTGCCAGCAGCTTACTAGCGGGAGGGTTCGTCGAGCAGTACTTC; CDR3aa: CASSLLAGGFVEQYF
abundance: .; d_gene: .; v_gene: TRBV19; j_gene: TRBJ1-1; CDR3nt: TGTGCCAGTAGTATAGGGGGTATGAACACTGAAGCTTTCTTT; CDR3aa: CASSIGGMNTEAFF
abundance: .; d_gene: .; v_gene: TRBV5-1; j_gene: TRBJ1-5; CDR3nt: TGCGCCAGCAGCTTGGGGGGGGGAACCACACAGCCCCAGCATTTT; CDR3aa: CASSLGGGTTQPQHF
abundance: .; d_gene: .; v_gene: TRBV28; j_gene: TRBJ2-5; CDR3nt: TGTGCCAGCAGTTTTGGTTCTCTCCAAGAGACCCAGTACTTC; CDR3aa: CASSFGSLQETQYF
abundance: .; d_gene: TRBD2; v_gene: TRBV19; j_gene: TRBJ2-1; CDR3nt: TGTGCCAGTAGTAACCGGGGGGGCCTTTACAATGAGCAGTTCTTC; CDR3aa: CASSNRGGLYNEQFF
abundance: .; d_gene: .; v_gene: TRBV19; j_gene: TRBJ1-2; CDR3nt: TGTGCCAGTAACAAGGGTTTTTCTGGCTACACCTTC; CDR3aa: CASNKGFSGYTF
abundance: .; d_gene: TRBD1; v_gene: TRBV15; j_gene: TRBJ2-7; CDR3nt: TGTGCCACCAGCAGGGGGGACAGGGATTTTGAAGAGCAGTACTTC; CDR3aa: CATSRGDRDFEEQYF
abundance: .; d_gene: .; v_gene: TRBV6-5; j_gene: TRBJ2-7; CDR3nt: TGTGCCAGCCTAGAAAGGGGGTGGGAGCAGTACTTC; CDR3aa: CASLERGWEQYF
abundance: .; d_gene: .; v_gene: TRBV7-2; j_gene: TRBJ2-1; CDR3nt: TGTGCCAGCAGCTTAGTGACTAATGAGCAGTTCTTC; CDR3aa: CASSLVTNEQFF
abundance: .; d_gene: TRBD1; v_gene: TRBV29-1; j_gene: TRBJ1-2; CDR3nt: TGCAGCGTCGGCGGTGGGACAGGGGTTAACTATGGCTACACCTTC; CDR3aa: CSVGGGTGVNYGYTF
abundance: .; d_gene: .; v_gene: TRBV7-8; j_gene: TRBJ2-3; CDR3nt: TGTGCCAGCAGCTTAGGGGGCACAGATACGCAGTATTTT; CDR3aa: CASSLGGTDTQYF